This T cell receptor (beta chain) came from a study of shared clonotypes between healthy human individuals. On this clone: The antigen remains undetermined.

Healthy and HIV-negative, the adult donors had no recent acute infections or vaccinations. Only in-frame clones appear in the TCRdb table, and some are missing; sequencing was by immunoSEQ multiplex PCR. The sample records approximately 2,000,000 clones, under 95% being singletons. V was pared by 4 bases and J by 6 bases, with 13 bases between. Germline V gene lookup returns CDR1 SQVTM and CDR2 ANQGSEA. There are 13 residues in the CDR3. Study observations and caveats: Rarefaction demonstrated incomplete sorted-subset sequencing despite large depth. Larger richness was generally estimated for naive than memory subsets. Several donors showed sharing of around 5.3% of naive CD4 clonotypes.

The origin of this receptor is a man in his late teens or twenties in good health. Some clones in this sample may be carry-over from other donors' samples. The gene calls are TRBV29-1 and TRBJ2-1; D is perhaps TRBD1 or TRBD2 (5 bases each). What was sequenced was naive CD4+ T cells from PBMCs. The subset here: CD45RA+ positively selected. In DNA form, the CDR3 reads TGCAGCGTTGCTCGGGGCTACTTCAATGAGCAGTTCTTC. It specifies CSVARGYFNEQFF.